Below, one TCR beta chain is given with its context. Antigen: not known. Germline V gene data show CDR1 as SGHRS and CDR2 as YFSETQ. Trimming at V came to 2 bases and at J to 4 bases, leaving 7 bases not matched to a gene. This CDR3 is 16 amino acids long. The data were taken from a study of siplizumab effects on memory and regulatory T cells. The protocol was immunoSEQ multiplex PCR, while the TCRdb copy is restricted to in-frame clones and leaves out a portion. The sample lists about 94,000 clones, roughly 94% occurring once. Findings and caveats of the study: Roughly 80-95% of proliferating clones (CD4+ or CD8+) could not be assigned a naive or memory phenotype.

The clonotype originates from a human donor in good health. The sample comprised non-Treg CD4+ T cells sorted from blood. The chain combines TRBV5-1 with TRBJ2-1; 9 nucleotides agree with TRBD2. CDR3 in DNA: TGCGCCAGCAGCTTATTTAGCGGGAGTGGGTACAATGAGCAGTTCTTC. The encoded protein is CASSLFSGSGYNEQFF.